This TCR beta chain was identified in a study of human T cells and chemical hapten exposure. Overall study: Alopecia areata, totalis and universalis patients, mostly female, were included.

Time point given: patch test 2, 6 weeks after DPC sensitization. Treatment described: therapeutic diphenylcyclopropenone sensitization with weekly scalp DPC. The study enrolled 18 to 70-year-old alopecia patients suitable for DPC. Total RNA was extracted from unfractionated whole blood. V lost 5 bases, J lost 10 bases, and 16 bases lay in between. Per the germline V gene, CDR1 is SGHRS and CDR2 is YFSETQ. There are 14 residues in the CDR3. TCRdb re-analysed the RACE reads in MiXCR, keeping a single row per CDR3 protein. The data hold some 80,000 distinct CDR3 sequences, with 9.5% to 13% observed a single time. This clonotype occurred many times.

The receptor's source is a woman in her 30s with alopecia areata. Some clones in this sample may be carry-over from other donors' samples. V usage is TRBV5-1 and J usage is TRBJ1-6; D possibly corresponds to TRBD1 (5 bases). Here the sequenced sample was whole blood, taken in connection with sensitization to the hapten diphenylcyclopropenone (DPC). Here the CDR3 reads CASSNSGFDSPLHF. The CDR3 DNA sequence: TGCGCCAGCAGTAATTCAGGGTTTGACTCACCCCTCCACTTT.